A single sample gave rise to the 21 T cell receptor beta chains below, sequenced in a study of post-analysis software for immune sequencing data. For these receptors, no antigen is known. cDNA libraries of TCR beta carried unique molecular identifiers. TCRdb independently ran MiXCR on the PCR reads; one entry per CDR3 protein. The sample records around 440,000 distinct CDR3 sequences, less than 45% being singletons. General observations from the study: TRBV segments more frequent in patients than in controls numbered five and included TRBV5-6, TRBV5-1 and TRBV20-1.

The sample consisted of blood. These receptors originate from a girl aged 5-17 years with multiple sclerosis.

This clonotype has a handful of counts. V gene TRBV19 combines with J gene TRBJ1-1; tentatively, D is TRBD1 (6 bases). This CDR3 has 12 residues. CDR1 is LNHDA and CDR2 is SQIVND in the germline V gene (reference sequence). V gave up 7 bases and J gave up 4 bases, with 10 bases separating them. CDR3 protein: CASKGQLTEAFF. CDR3 DNA sequence: TGTGCCAGTAAAGGACAGCTCACTGAAGCTTTCTTT.

This clonotype has just a few counts. The J gene is TRBJ2-4, the V gene TRBV20-1; TRBD2 aligns across 11 bases. The DNA end favors TRBJ2-7, so the J call may be wrong. The CDR3 is made up of 15 amino acids. Germline V CDR1 and CDR2: DFQATT, SNEGSKA (reference sequence). The CDR3 coding sequence is TGCAGTGCTAGAGAAAGGACTAGCGGGTTTTACGAGCAGTACTTC. It codes for CSARERTSGFYEQYF.

The count of this clonotype is one. This sequence joins TRBV27 and TRBJ2-1; either TRBD1 or TRBD2 may fit D (5 bases each). V was cut by 5 bases and J by 0 bases, with 14 bases left in between. Germline V gives CDR1 MNHEY, CDR2 SMNVEV (reference sequence). The CDR3 is 16 amino acids. The CDR3 region has the DNA TGTGCCAGCAGTGGCAACGGGGCAGGCTCCTACAATGAGCAGTTCTTC. This translates into CASSGNGAGSYNEQFF.

This clonotype was found a few times. The chain recombines TRBV12-3 or TRBV12-4 with TRBJ2-5; 7 nucleotides align to TRBD2. After removal of 4 bases from V and 1 base from J, the junction contained 0 bases not matched to a gene. CDR3 size: 13 residues. CDR3 bases: TGTGCCAGCAGTTGGGGGGGCCAAGAGACCCAGTACTTC. Its translation is CASSWGGQETQYF.

The chain carries TRBV20-1 and TRBJ2-7; TRBD1 agrees at 7 bases. There are 12 residues in the CDR3. Germline CDR1 and CDR2: DFQATT and SNEGSKA (reference sequence). The ends lost 1 base at V and 6 bases at J; junction bases unmatched: 3. DNA of the CDR3: TGCAGTGCTAGAGTTCCAGGGGGCGAGCAGTACTTC. Translating it yields CSARVPGGEQYF.

This chain joins TRBV12-3 or TRBV12-4 and TRBJ2-3, with 8 bases that match TRBD2. With 1 base clipped from V and 4 bases from J, the junction kept 4 bases outside the gene matches. The CDR3 is 15 residues long. The CDR3 is CASSLVGLGSDTQYF. In DNA form, the CDR3 reads TGTGCCAGCAGTTTAGTGGGACTAGGTTCAGATACGCAGTATTTT.

V and J are TRBV12-3 or TRBV12-4 and TRBJ1-5, with 10 nucleotides matching TRBD1. This CDR3 has 16 amino acids. The V segment lost 5 bases and the J segment 4 bases; nucleotides outside the gene matches: 8. The CDR3 DNA follows: TGTGCCAGCAGTCCCCGGACAGGGGGAGGGAATCAGCCCCAGCATTTT. Translation: CASSPRTGGGNQPQHF.

The table lists this clonotype with a few counts. The chain couples TRBV14 to TRBJ2-1; maybe TRBD1 (6 bases). Trimming removed 2 bases from V and 10 bases from J, with 12 bases in between. Germline CDR1 and CDR2: SGHDN and FVKESK. CDR3 size: 13 residues. The CDR3 bases are TGTGCCAGCAGCCAATTTTTAGGGACAGAGCAGTTCTTC. This gives the protein CASSQFLGTEQFF.

The chain has TRBV28 and TRBJ2-5; 7 bases are shared with TRBD1. V dropped 7 bases and J dropped 3; count of bases not matched to a gene: 11. Germline V gene sequence: CDR1 MDHEN, CDR2 SYDVKM. The CDR3 contains 15 residues. CDR3 residues: CASTPGGHLKETQYF. DNA for the CDR3: TGTGCCAGCACCCCAGGGGGACACCTGAAAGAGACCCAGTACTTC.

V and J are TRBV6-6 and TRBJ2-2; a weak D match, TRBD2 (6 bases). Germline assignment: CDR1 MNHNY and CDR2 SVGAGI (reference sequence). This CDR3 has 14 amino acids. The V gene lost 7 bases and the J gene lost 8 bases, with 17 bases spanning the gap. In nucleotides, the CDR3 is TGTGCCAGCACAGACTTGGGGGGTTTGGGGGAGCTGTTTTTT. Its translation is CASTDLGGLGELFF.

This clonotype has only a few counts. The V gene is TRBV3-1, the J gene TRBJ2-7; possibly TRBD1 or TRBD2 for D (5 bases each). Germline loops: CDR1 LGHDT, CDR2 YNNKEL (reference sequence). Trimming removed 0 bases from V and 4 bases from J, with 13 bases in between. The CDR3 is made up of 15 amino acids. This CDR3 is CASSQEGKGEYEQYF. CDR3 coding DNA: TGTGCCAGCAGCCAAGAAGGAAAAGGGGAGTACGAGCAGTACTTC.

The chain is built from TRBV9 and TRBJ1-4, with D maybe TRBD1 (5 bases). This CDR3 is 13 amino acids long. CDR1 SGDLS and CDR2 YYNGEE come from the germline V gene. V was trimmed by 3 bases and J by 6 bases, leaving 9 bases between them. DNA of the CDR3: TGTGCCAGCAGCGCCCGGGACCATGAAAAACTGTTTTTT. Encoded protein: CASSARDHEKLFF.

This clonotype was counted a few times. The V call is TRBV5-1, the J call TRBJ1-2, with D uncertain. CDR3 length: 15 amino acids. The V and J ends lost 4 bases and 8 bases respectively, with 21 bases between them. Germline assignment: CDR1 SGHRS and CDR2 YFSETQ. The CDR3 region is CASSPNFDPWRGYTF. For the CDR3, the DNA is TGCGCCAGCAGCCCCAACTTTGACCCGTGGCGAGGCTACACCTTC.

The chain uses TRBV5-1 and TRBJ2-1; D possibly corresponds to TRBD1 (5 bases). The CDR3 extends over 14 amino acids. Germline-derived CDR1 and CDR2 are SGHRS and YFSETQ. The V gene lost 1 base and the J gene lost 4 bases, with 9 bases spanning the gap. The chain's CDR3 is CASSLIGDYNEQFF. In nucleotides, the CDR3 is TGCGCCAGCAGCTTGATAGGGGATTACAATGAGCAGTTCTTC.

This clonotype was counted a few times. The chain uses TRBV6-5 and TRBJ2-1; TRBD1 matches at 7 bases. Germline CDR1 and CDR2: MNHEY and SVGAGI. The CDR3 has 16 amino acids. V shed 6 bases and J 1 base; nucleotides not matched to a gene: 9. CDR3 bases: TGTGCCAGCAGGAGACAGGGATCGGGGTCCTACAATGAGCAGTTCTTC. Amino acid sequence: CASRRQGSGSYNEQFF.

The V gene is TRBV12-3 or TRBV12-4, the J gene TRBJ2-7; TRBD2 aligns across 7 bases. This CDR3 has 16 residues. V trimming: 3 bases; J trimming: 0 bases; junction bases outside the gene matches: 8. The CDR3 region is CASSFFSAGTSYEQYF. As DNA, the CDR3 is TGTGCCAGCAGTTTCTTCTCAGCGGGAACCTCCTACGAGCAGTACTTC.

The chain employs TRBV28 and TRBJ1-4, with a weak D call TRBD1 (5 bases). The CDR3 spans 17 residues. V lost 5 bases, J lost 0 bases, and 16 bases lay in between. Looked up from germline, CDR1 is MDHEN and CDR2 is SYDVKM. The CDR3 DNA is TGTGCCAGCAGTACCCCGGGGGGGACCGCAACTAATGAAAAACTGTTTTTT. Residues: CASSTPGGTATNEKLFF. Using reference TRBV28 and TRBJ1-4 for the parts outside the CDR3, the full variable domain is DVKVTQSSRYLVKRTGEKVFLECVQDMDHENMFWYRQDPGLGLRLIYFSYDVKMKEKGDIPEGYSVSREKKERFSLILESASTNQTSMYLCASSTPGGTATNEKLFFGSGTQLSVL.

This CDR3 is CSVVIQGMEKLFF. CDR3 nucleotides: TGCAGCGTTGTAATCCAGGGAATGGAAAAACTGTTTTTT. The chain recombines TRBV29-1 with TRBJ1-4; D is perhaps TRBD1 (5 bases). The CDR3 is 13 residues long. Trimming shortened V by 4 bases and J by 8 bases, and 14 bases separated the two germline ends. Germline V lookup: CDR1 SQVTM, CDR2 ANQGSEA. Supplemented by reference TRBV29-1 and TRBJ1-4, the full variable domain reads SAVISQKPSRDICQRGTSLTIQCQVDSQVTMMFWYRQQPGQSLTLIATANQGSEATYESGFVIDKFPISRPNLTFSTLTVSNMSPEDSSIYLCSVVIQGMEKLFFGSGTQLSVL.

As to this clonotype: Germline and junction disagree at one end, which may indicate a read error. V and J are TRBV7-9 and TRBJ2-3; D uncertain. The CDR3 loop spans 15 amino acids. Germline values: CDR1 SEHNR, CDR2 FQNEAQ (reference sequence). This CDR3 reads CANSLSQQSTDTQYF. The CDR3 DNA follows: TGTGCCAACAGCCTATCTCAACAGAGCACAGATACGCAGTATTTT.

The rearrangement uses TRBV5-1 and TRBJ1-1; D perhaps matches TRBD1 (6 bases). Germline V gene data show CDR1 as SGHRS and CDR2 as YFSETQ. V was pared by 6 bases and J by 1 base, with 13 bases between. The CDR3 runs to 14 residues. The CDR3, as DNA: TGCGCCAGCACTTGGGACACTCCGAACACTGAAGCTTTCTTT. This translates into CASTWDTPNTEAFF.

This chain connects TRBV7-2 to TRBJ2-4, with TRBD2 as a possible D gene (6 bases). Germline CDR1 and CDR2: SGHTA and FQGNSA. The CDR3 is 14 amino acids. V shed 1 base and J shed 7 bases, with 11 bases lying between them. CDR3 nucleotide sequence: TGTGCCAGCAGCTTAGGGAGGACTAAGAACATTCAGTACTTC. Its protein is CASSLGRTKNIQYF.